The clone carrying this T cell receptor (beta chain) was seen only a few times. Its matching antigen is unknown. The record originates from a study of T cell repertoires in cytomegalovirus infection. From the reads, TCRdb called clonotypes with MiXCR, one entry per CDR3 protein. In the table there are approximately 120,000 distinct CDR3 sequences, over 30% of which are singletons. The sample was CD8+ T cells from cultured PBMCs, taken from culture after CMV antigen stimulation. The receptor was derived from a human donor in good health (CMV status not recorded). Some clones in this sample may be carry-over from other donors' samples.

The CDR3 loop is CASTISGDSYNEQFF. CDR3 bases: TGTGCCAGCACCATCAGCGGGGACTCCTACAATGAGCAGTTCTTC. V and J are TRBV6-2 or TRBV6-3 and TRBJ2-1; 7 nucleotides align to TRBD2. CDR1 is MNHEY and CDR2 is SVGEGT in the germline V gene. V lost 7 bases and J lost 0; bases outside the gene matches: 6. The CDR3 runs to 15 residues.